This TCR beta chain was found in a study of STAT5B mutations in CD4+ large granular lymphocyte leukemia. Under the authors' procedure: The detection floor for productive clonotype frequency was 2.59 x 10-5. The repertoire was sequenced with immunoSEQ multiplex PCR; TCRdb's copy has only in-frame clones and lacks some. V and J calls and clone size are those listed in that table; D and trimming were worked out from the DNA. The sample contains 30,000 or so clones, around four fifths of which appear only once. Germline V gene data show CDR1 as WSHSY and CDR2 as SAAADI. CDR3 length equals 15 residues. The ends were cut back, 0 bases at V and 2 bases at J, with 10 bases in the middle.

The chain couples TRBV10-2 to TRBJ2-5; TRBD1 might be the D (6 bases). This TCR derives from a human donor in good health. The specimen sequenced was CD4+ T cells from blood buffy coats. Here the CDR3 DNA reads TGCGCCAGCAGTGAGTCCGGGACATTACAAGAGACCCAGTACTTC. Amino acid sequence: CASSESGTLQETQYF.